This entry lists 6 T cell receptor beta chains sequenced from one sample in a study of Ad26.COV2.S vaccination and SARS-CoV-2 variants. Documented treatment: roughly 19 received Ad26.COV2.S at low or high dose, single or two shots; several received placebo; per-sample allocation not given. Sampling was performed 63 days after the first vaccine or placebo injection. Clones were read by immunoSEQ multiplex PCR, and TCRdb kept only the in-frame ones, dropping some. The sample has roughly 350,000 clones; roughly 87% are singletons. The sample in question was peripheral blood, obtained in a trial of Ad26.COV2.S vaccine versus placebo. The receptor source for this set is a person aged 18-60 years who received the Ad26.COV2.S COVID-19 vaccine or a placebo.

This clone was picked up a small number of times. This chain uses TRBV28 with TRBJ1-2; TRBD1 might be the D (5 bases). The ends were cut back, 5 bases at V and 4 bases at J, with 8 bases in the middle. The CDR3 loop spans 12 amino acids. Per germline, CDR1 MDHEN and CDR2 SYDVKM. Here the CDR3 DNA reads TGTGCCAGCAGTGGAGGGACCTATGGCTACACCTTC. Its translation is CASSGGTYGYTF.

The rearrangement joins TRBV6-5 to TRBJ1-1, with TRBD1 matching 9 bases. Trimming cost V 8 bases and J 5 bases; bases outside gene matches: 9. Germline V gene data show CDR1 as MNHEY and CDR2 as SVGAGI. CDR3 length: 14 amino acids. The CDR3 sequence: CASRLGQGRTEAFF. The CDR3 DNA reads TGTGCCAGCCGCCTAGGACAGGGGAGAACTGAAGCTTTCTTT.

The CDR3 is CASSPAQGAHYGYTF. CDR3 DNA sequence: TGTGCCAGCAGCCCCGCCCAGGGGGCGCACTATGGCTACACCTTC. The chain recombines TRBV3-1 (or the pseudogene TRBV3-2) with TRBJ1-2, with 8 nucleotides matching TRBD1. Germline V CDR1 and CDR2: LGHDT, YNNKEL (reference sequence). The CDR3 covers 15 residues. V trimming: 4 bases; J trimming: 3 bases; junction bases outside the gene matches: 7.

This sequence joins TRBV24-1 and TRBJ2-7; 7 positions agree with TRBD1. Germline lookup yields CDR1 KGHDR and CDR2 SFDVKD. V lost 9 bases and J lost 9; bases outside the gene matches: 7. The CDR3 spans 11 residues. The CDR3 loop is CATEYRDRQYF. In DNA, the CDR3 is TGTGCCACCGAATACCGGGACAGGCAGTACTTC.

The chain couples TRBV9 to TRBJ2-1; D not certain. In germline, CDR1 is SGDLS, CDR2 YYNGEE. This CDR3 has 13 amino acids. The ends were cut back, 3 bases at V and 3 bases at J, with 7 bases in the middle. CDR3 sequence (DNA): TGTGCCAGCAGCGCCTTCATCTACAATGAGCAGTTCTTC. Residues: CASSAFIYNEQFF.

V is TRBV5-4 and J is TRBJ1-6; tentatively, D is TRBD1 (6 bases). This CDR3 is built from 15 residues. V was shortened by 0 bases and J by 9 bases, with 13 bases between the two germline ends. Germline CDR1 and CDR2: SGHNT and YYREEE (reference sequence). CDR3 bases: TGTGCCAGCAGCTTGGACCAGGGGCGCGGTTCACCCCTCCACTTT. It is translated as CASSLDQGRGSPLHF.